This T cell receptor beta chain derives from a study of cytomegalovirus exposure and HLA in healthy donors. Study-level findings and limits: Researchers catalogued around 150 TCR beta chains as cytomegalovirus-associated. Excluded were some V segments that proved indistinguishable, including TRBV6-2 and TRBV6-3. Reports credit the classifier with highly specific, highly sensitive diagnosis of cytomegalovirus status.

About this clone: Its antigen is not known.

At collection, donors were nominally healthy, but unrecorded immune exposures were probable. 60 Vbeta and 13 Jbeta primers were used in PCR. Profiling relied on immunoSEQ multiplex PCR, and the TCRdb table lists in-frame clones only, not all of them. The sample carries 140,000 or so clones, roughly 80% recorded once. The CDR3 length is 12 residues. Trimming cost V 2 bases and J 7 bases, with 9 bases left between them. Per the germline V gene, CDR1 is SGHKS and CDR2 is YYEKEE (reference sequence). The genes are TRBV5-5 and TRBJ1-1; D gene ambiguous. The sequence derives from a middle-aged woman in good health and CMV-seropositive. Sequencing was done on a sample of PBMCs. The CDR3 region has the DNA TGTGCCAGCAGCTTACGCTACAGTGAAGCTTTCTTT. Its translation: CASSLRYSEAFF.